Listed here are 30 T cell receptor beta chains from one sample, sequenced in a study of blood T cell repertoires in COVID-19. The assay was immunoSEQ multiplex PCR, and TCRdb's table has in-frame clones only and misses some. In the table there are approximately 23,000 clones, roughly 89% of which are singletons. The sequenced sample was peripheral blood. The source is a woman aged 80 or older with active COVID-19.

The genes are TRBV6-1 and TRBJ1-4; D is possibly TRBD1 (5 bases). The CDR3 is 16 residues long. Trimming removed 4 bases from V and 3 bases from J, with 15 bases in between. CDR1 is MNHNS, CDR2 SASEGT, per germline. CDR3 DNA sequence: TGTGCCAGCAGTGTCCGAAGCGGGGCGTCTAATGAAAAACTGTTTTTT. Encoded protein: CASSVRSGASNEKLFF.

The chain employs TRBV5-1 and TRBJ2-2; 13 nucleotides align to TRBD2. V was pared by 4 bases and J by 5 bases, with 5 bases of the junction left unmatched. Germline V gene sequence: CDR1 SGHRS, CDR2 YFSETQ. The CDR3 covers 16 residues. CDR3 region: CASSLLAGGRTGELFF. The CDR3 DNA is TGCGCCAGCAGCCTACTAGCGGGGGGGCGAACCGGGGAGCTGTTTTTT.

The chain recombines TRBV5-1 with TRBJ2-6; tentatively, D is TRBD1 (5 bases). Deletions cut 0 bases from V and 4 bases from J, with 11 bases between. Germline V lookup: CDR1 SGHRS, CDR2 YFSETQ. The CDR3 has 16 residues. The CDR3 DNA reads TGCGCCAGCAGCTTGGGGTCAGGGAACGGGGCCAACGTCCTGACTTTC. Amino acids: CASSLGSGNGANVLTF.

The rearrangement uses TRBV19 and TRBJ2-2, with D perhaps matching TRBD1 (7 bases). Per the germline V gene, CDR1 is LNHDA and CDR2 is SQIVND (reference sequence). V lost 4 bases to trimming and J lost 2 bases, with 11 bases between them. The CDR3 is 15 residues long. CDR3 loop: CASSRGGGNTGELFF. CDR3 nucleotides: TGTGCCAGTAGTAGAGGAGGGGGCAACACCGGGGAGCTGTTTTTT.

This rearrangement joins TRBV6-1 to TRBJ2-1; possible D gene TRBD1, 5 bases. The V gene's germline CDR1 is MNHNS and CDR2 SASEGT. CDR3 size: 15 residues. V lost 3 bases and J lost 9, with 18 bases in between. The CDR3 coding sequence is TGTGCCAGCAGTGAGTCTCTACCTTTACAGGTTGAGCAGTTCTTC. Translating gives CASSESLPLQVEQFF.

This clone was counted once. The gene calls are TRBV10-3 and TRBJ2-5; TRBD1 agrees at 9 bases. Germline-derived CDR1 and CDR2 are ENHRY and SYGVKD. J was trimmed by 5 bases and V by 11 bases; bases with no gene match: 9. The CDR3 sequence is 13 residues long. The DNA of the CDR3 is TGTGCCGCCCTACAGGGGGCGGGGGAGACCCAGTACTTC. Translated: CAALQGAGETQYF.

This chain links TRBV10-2 with TRBJ1-1; 9 bases are shared with TRBD1. The length of the CDR3 is 18 residues. Germline V gene data show CDR1 as WSHSY and CDR2 as SAAADI. The V segment lost 0 bases and the J segment 0 bases; nucleotides outside the gene matches: 8. The CDR3 region has the DNA TGCGCCAGCAGTGAGTCGCTTTGGGACAGGGCGGTGAACACTGAAGCTTTCTTT. This gives the protein CASSESLWDRAVNTEAFF.

This clone showed up just once. The rearrangement uses TRBV7-9 and TRBJ1-3, with 11 bases that match TRBD1. Germline-derived CDR1 and CDR2 are SEHNR and FQNEAQ (reference sequence). This CDR3 has 17 residues. Trimming at V came to 5 bases and at J to 4 bases, leaving 10 bases not matched to a gene. The CDR3 nucleotides are TGTGCCAGCAGCCCGAGGACAGGGGGCGCGGGAGGAAACACCATATATTTT. Its protein is CASSPRTGGAGGNTIYF.

This sequence joins TRBV4-1 and TRBJ1-2; D not certain. Germline lookup yields CDR1 MGHRA and CDR2 YSYEKL. Trimming pared 0 bases from V and 2 bases from J, leaving 16 bases between. The CDR3 extends over 17 amino acids. In nucleotides, the CDR3 is TGCGCCAGCAGCCAAGAGGGAGGCGGAGCGTTCAACTATGGCTACACCTTC. The encoded protein is CASSQEGGGAFNYGYTF.

The V gene is TRBV4-1, the J gene TRBJ1-1; D is unclear. The V gene lost 0 bases and the J gene lost 6 bases, with 14 bases spanning the gap. CDR1 is MGHRA and CDR2 is YSYEKL in the germline V gene. This CDR3 has 15 amino acids. CDR3 nucleotides: TGCGCCAGCAGCCAAGATGAAGGCATTAGCCCTGAAGCTTTCTTT. Protein: CASSQDEGISPEAFF.

This clone turned up a few times. The J gene is TRBJ2-7, the V gene TRBV19; D might be TRBD1 (7 bases). Germline V gives CDR1 LNHDA, CDR2 SQIVND (reference sequence). The CDR3 has 13 amino acids. Trimming removed 5 bases at V and 3 bases at J, with 11 bases between. This chain's CDR3 is CASSAGQIYEQYF. The CDR3 nucleotides read TGTGCCAGTAGTGCGGGACAGATCTACGAGCAGTACTTC.

The rearrangement uses TRBV7-3 and TRBJ1-6; D is uncertain. Germline CDR1 reads SGHTA; CDR2 reads FQGTGA. Trimming shortened V by 2 bases and J by 8 bases, and 7 bases separated the two germline ends. The CDR3 is 13 residues long. The CDR3: CASSLETDSPLHF. The DNA of the CDR3 is TGTGCCAGCAGCTTAGAAACGGATTCACCCCTCCACTTT.

This chain links TRBV12-2 with TRBJ1-4; the table's D call, TRBD1, has no DNA check behind it. TRBV12-2 is labeled a pseudogene. The CDR3 has 15 residues. This chain's CDR3 is CASRLGGTGDEKLFF. In DNA form, the CDR3 reads TGTGCAAGTCGCTTAGGGGGGACAGGGGATGAAAAACTGTTTTTT.

V and J are TRBV11-2 and TRBJ2-7; TRBD1 might be the D (7 bases). V dropped 3 bases and J dropped 4 bases, with 13 bases sitting between them. Germline CDR1 and CDR2: SGHAT and FQNNGV. This CDR3 comprises 14 residues. The CDR3 coding sequence is TGTGCCAGCAGCTTTCAGACAGGGAGGTACGAGCAGTACTTC. Translated: CASSFQTGRYEQYF. Full variable domain (rest looked up from reference TRBV11-2 and TRBJ2-7): EAGVAQSPRYKIIEKRQSVAFWCNPISGHATLYWYQQILGQGPKLLIQFQNNGVVDDSQLPKDRFSAERLKGVDSTLKIQPAKLEDSAVYLCASSFQTGRYEQYFGPGTRLTVT.

The rearrangement links TRBV7-2 to TRBJ1-1; TRBD1 might be the D (5 bases). Germline V gene lookup returns CDR1 SGHTA and CDR2 FQGNSA. This CDR3 is 13 amino acids long. Trimming pared 3 bases from V and 10 bases from J, leaving 15 bases between. CDR3 DNA sequence: TGTGCCAGCAGCTTGGGTGGGGCGTTGGTAGCTTTCTTT. It encodes CASSLGGALVAFF.

This clone was recorded a few times. The chain is built from TRBV13 and TRBJ1-2; a possible D gene is TRBD1 (6 bases). Germline V gene sequence: CDR1 PRHDT, CDR2 FYEKMQ (reference sequence). The length of the CDR3 is 16 residues. Trimming pared 4 bases from V and 2 bases from J, leaving 17 bases between. Here the CDR3 reads CASSYRGGGSNYGYTF. The CDR3 nucleotides read TGTGCCAGCAGCTACCGAGGGGGGGGATCAAACTATGGCTACACCTTC.

This clone was detected a few times. The J gene is TRBJ2-3, the V gene TRBV5-6; D may be TRBD2 (5 bases). CDR1 is SGHDT and CDR2 is YYEEEE in the germline V gene. This CDR3 spans 12 amino acids. Trimming cost V 0 bases and J 9 bases, with 8 bases left between them. DNA of the CDR3: TGTGCCAGCAGCTTGGCGTCGGGGACGCAGTATTTT. Translating gives CASSLASGTQYF.

The chain couples TRBV9 to TRBJ1-2, with a tentative D call TRBD1 (5 bases). V was clipped by 1 base and J by 8 bases, with 15 bases between them. The CDR3 has 14 amino acids. CDR1 SGDLS and CDR2 YYNGEE come from the germline V gene. CDR3 in DNA: TGTGCCAGCAGCGTAAGAAGACAGTTGGCGGGCTACACCTTC. The encoded protein is CASSVRRQLAGYTF.

This chain connects TRBV9 to TRBJ2-5, with TRBD2 matching over 9 bases. Germline values: CDR1 SGDLS, CDR2 YYNGEE. V shed 0 bases and J 5 bases; nucleotides not matched to a gene: 5. The CDR3 is 15 residues long. CDR3 sequence (DNA): TGTGCCAGCAGCGTAGAGAGCGGGGGGCTGGAGACCCAGTACTTC. As protein: CASSVESGGLETQYF.

The CDR3 here is CASSLDLQGGYNEQFF. As DNA, the CDR3 is TGTGCCAGCAGCTTAGATCTGCAGGGGGGATACAATGAGCAGTTCTTC. V usage is TRBV11-1 and J usage is TRBJ2-1; TRBD1 might be the D (7 bases). The CDR3 contains 16 residues. Per the germline V gene, CDR1 is SGHAT and CDR2 is FQDESV (reference sequence). The V end was cut by 1 base, the J end by 4 bases, with 14 bases between.

The genes are TRBV3-1 (or the pseudogene TRBV3-2) and TRBJ1-2; D ambiguous. The V and J ends lost 0 bases and 4 bases respectively, with 9 bases between them. Per the germline V gene, CDR1 is LGHDT and CDR2 is YNNKEL (reference sequence). This CDR3 has 14 residues. CDR3 amino acids: CASSQEGAAYGYTF. The CDR3 DNA reads as TGTGCCAGCAGCCAAGAGGGCGCAGCCTATGGCTACACCTTC.

The rearrangement uses TRBV19 and TRBJ2-1; 9 bases align to TRBD2. V trimming: 6 bases; J trimming: 3 bases; junction bases outside the gene matches: 9. Germline loops: CDR1 LNHDA, CDR2 SQIVND (reference sequence). The CDR3 consists of 16 residues. CDR3 sequence reads: CASSSPGTSYYNEQFF. Here the CDR3 DNA reads TGTGCCAGTAGCTCACCCGGGACTAGCTACTACAATGAGCAGTTCTTC.

This clone has only a few counts. J is TRBJ1-1 and V is TRBV19; 10 bases agree with TRBD1. This CDR3 comprises 14 residues. The trim removed 6 bases at V and 5 bases at J, leaving 6 bases unmatched. CDR1 is LNHDA, CDR2 SQIVND, per germline (reference sequence). The CDR3 DNA reads as TGTGCCAGTAGATGGGGGACAGGGGTAACTGAAGCTTTCTTT. Translating gives CASRWGTGVTEAFF.

The CDR3 loop is CASSLGGTGVNQPQHF. The CDR3, as DNA: TGTGCCAGCAGCTTAGGGGGGACAGGGGTCAATCAGCCCCAGCATTTT. The chain uses TRBV13 and TRBJ1-5, with 10 nucleotides matching TRBD1. Per germline, CDR1 PRHDT and CDR2 FYEKMQ (reference sequence). V was pared by 0 bases and J by 3 bases, with 2 bases of the junction left unmatched. The length of the CDR3 is 16 residues.

This chain connects TRBV7-9 to TRBJ1-1; a possible D gene is TRBD1 (5 bases). The CDR3 consists of 13 residues. From germline, CDR1 is SEHNR and CDR2 FQNEAQ (reference sequence). V lost 1 base to trimming and J lost 4 bases, with 7 bases between them. The CDR3 loop reads CASSLGGGTEAFF. In nucleotides, the CDR3 is TGTGCCAGCAGCTTAGGGGGGGGCACTGAAGCTTTCTTT.

Here the CDR3 reads CASSPWRVAGVGNEQFF. As DNA, the CDR3 is TGTGCCAGCAGCCCCTGGAGGGTAGCGGGGGTGGGAAATGAGCAGTTCTTC. The rearrangement links TRBV7-2 to TRBJ2-1, with TRBD2 matching 9 bases. CDR3 size: 17 residues. V lost 5 bases, J lost 7 bases, and 15 bases stayed unmatched. CDR1 is SGHTA, CDR2 FQGNSA, per germline.

This clone has a single count. The chain links TRBV6-2 or TRBV6-3 to TRBJ2-3, with 9 bases that match TRBD2. This CDR3 has 17 amino acids. Germline CDR1 MNHEY, CDR2 SVGEGT. The J segment lost 6 bases and the V segment lost 4 bases, leaving 14 bases of the junction unmatched. The CDR3 here is CASSSTIEAGGPDTQYF. As DNA, the CDR3 is TGTGCCAGCAGTTCCACCATTGAAGCGGGGGGCCCGGATACGCAGTATTTT.

This chain uses TRBV29-1 with TRBJ2-1; a possible D gene is TRBD2 (5 bases). This CDR3 is built from 11 residues. V was clipped by 2 bases and J by 8 bases, with 7 bases between them. From germline, CDR1 is SQVTM and CDR2 ANQGSEA. CDR3 protein: CSVERRHEQFF. DNA for the CDR3: TGCAGCGTTGAAAGGAGGCATGAGCAGTTCTTC.

The chain employs TRBV19 and TRBJ2-2; 9 positions agree with TRBD1. The CDR3 extends over 16 amino acids. CDR1 and CDR2 from the germline V gene are LNHDA and SQIVND (reference sequence). Germline trimming cut 7 bases from V and 4 bases from J; bases unmatched to any gene: 10. The DNA of the CDR3 is TGTGCCAGTACCCTTGGGGGACAGGGTCCCACCGGGGAGCTGTTTTTT. It encodes CASTLGGQGPTGELFF. Using reference TRBV19 and TRBJ2-2 for the parts outside the CDR3, the full variable domain is DGGITQSPKYLFRKEGQNVTLSCEQNLNHDAMYWYRQDPGQGLRLIYYSQIVNDFQKGDIAEGYSVSREKKESFPLTVTSAQKNPTAFYLCASTLGGQGPTGELFFGEGSRLTVL.

The chain links TRBV19 to TRBJ2-1; no clear D gene. This CDR3 has 12 residues. The V end was cut by 5 bases, the J end by 8 bases, with 10 bases between. The V gene's germline CDR1 is LNHDA and CDR2 SQIVND (reference sequence). CDR3 nucleotide sequence: TGTGCCAGTAGTCCCACTCGGGATGAGCAGTTCTTC. As protein: CASSPTRDEQFF.